The rows below give T cell receptor beta chains drawn from one sample of a study of blood T cell repertoires in COVID-19. Assay used: immunoSEQ multiplex PCR; TCRdb lists only in-frame clones, some missing. The sample includes hundreds of thousands of clones, approximately 86% of them seen just once. Input material: peripheral blood. The receptors originated from a young man with active or convalescent COVID-19. CDR3s include the opening cysteine and the closing phenylalanine or tryptophan. D genes are given only for firm matches. Expanded clones get a size class; other rows say once, few or many, or leave the size out.

d_gene: .; j_gene: TRBJ1-5; abundance: .; v_gene: TRBV7-2; CDR3nt: TGTGCCAGCAGCTTAGGGCCTCAGCCCCAGCATTTT; CDR3aa: CASSLGPQPQHF
d_gene: TRBD1; j_gene: TRBJ2-7; abundance: .; v_gene: TRBV6-6; CDR3nt: TGTGCCAGCAGTTCCTCCGCAGGGGGATCGAGCGAGCAGTACTTC; CDR3aa: CASSSSAGGSSEQYF
d_gene: .; j_gene: TRBJ1-5; abundance: .; v_gene: TRBV18; CDR3nt: TGTGCCACGACGGAGGGCAATCAGCCCCAGCATTTT; CDR3aa: CATTEGNQPQHF
d_gene: TRBD1; j_gene: TRBJ1-1; abundance: .; v_gene: TRBV19; CDR3nt: TGTGCCAGTAGTTCCCGGACAGGGAGTAAGACTGAAGCTTTCTTT; CDR3aa: CASSSRTGSKTEAFF
d_gene: .; j_gene: TRBJ1-1; abundance: .; v_gene: TRBV4-3; CDR3nt: TGCGCCAGCAGCCAAGTCTTTATTAGTCTGAACACTGAAGCTTTCTTT; CDR3aa: CASSQVFISLNTEAFF
d_gene: .; j_gene: TRBJ1-1; abundance: .; v_gene: TRBV10-1; CDR3nt: TGCGCCAGCAGTGAGACCGGTGTGAACACTGAAGCTTTCTTT; CDR3aa: CASSETGVNTEAFF
d_gene: TRBD1; j_gene: TRBJ1-3; abundance: .; v_gene: TRBV7-8; CDR3nt: TGTGCCAGCAGCTCACACGTAGGGACAGCCTCTGGAAACACCATATATTTT; CDR3aa: CASSSHVGTASGNTIYF
d_gene: TRBD1; j_gene: TRBJ1-4; abundance: .; v_gene: TRBV5-1; CDR3nt: TGCGCCAGCAGTCCCTTGGAGGGGGCGCATGAAAAACTGTTTTTT; CDR3aa: CASSPLEGAHEKLFF
d_gene: TRBD2; j_gene: TRBJ2-2; abundance: .; v_gene: TRBV7-6; CDR3nt: TGTGCCAGCAGCTTAACAACTAGCGGGGGTCCCCCGGCAGGGGAGCTGTTTTTT; CDR3aa: CASSLTTSGGPPAGELFF
d_gene: TRBD1; j_gene: TRBJ2-7; abundance: .; v_gene: TRBV5-4; CDR3nt: TGTGCCAGCAGCTTAGGGACAGGGCTCGAGCAGTACTTC; CDR3aa: CASSLGTGLEQYF
d_gene: TRBD1; j_gene: TRBJ2-5; abundance: .; v_gene: TRBV27; CDR3nt: TGTGCCAGCAGTCAGGACAGGGAGGAGACCCAGTACTTC; CDR3aa: CASSQDREETQYF
d_gene: .; j_gene: TRBJ1-2; abundance: .; v_gene: TRBV30; CDR3nt: TGTGCCTGGAGGTTTGCGGGGGGCGAATATGGCTACACCTTC; CDR3aa: CAWRFAGGEYGYTF
d_gene: TRBD2; j_gene: TRBJ2-1; abundance: .; v_gene: TRBV14; CDR3nt: TGTGCCAGCAGCCCGACTAGCGGGGGGTTATACAATGAGCAGTTCTTC; CDR3aa: CASSPTSGGLYNEQFF
d_gene: .; j_gene: TRBJ1-1; abundance: .; v_gene: TRBV19; CDR3nt: TGTGCCAGTAGTTCGGGGTTGAACACTGAAGCTTTCTTT; CDR3aa: CASSSGLNTEAFF
d_gene: TRBD2; j_gene: TRBJ2-7; abundance: .; v_gene: TRBV5-5; CDR3nt: TGTGCCAGCAGCTTTGCTAGCGGTTCCTACGAGCAGTACTTC; CDR3aa: CASSFASGSYEQYF
d_gene: .; j_gene: TRBJ1-5; abundance: .; v_gene: TRBV21-1; CDR3nt: TGTGCCAGCAGCAAAACTCCCCCAACGCGGCAGCCCCAGCATTTT; CDR3aa: CASSKTPPTRQPQHF
d_gene: .; j_gene: TRBJ1-3; abundance: once; v_gene: TRBV13; CDR3nt: TGTGCCAGCAGCTCCACCGGGGGAGACTTTGGAAACACCATATATTTT; CDR3aa: CASSSTGGDFGNTIYF
d_gene: TRBD2; j_gene: TRBJ2-3; abundance: .; v_gene: TRBV9; CDR3nt: TGTGCCAGCAGCTCTAGCGGGGGGGGGACAGATACGCAGTATTTT; CDR3aa: CASSSSGGGTDTQYF
d_gene: TRBD1; j_gene: TRBJ2-7; abundance: .; v_gene: TRBV7-9; CDR3nt: TGTGCCAGCTCATCTACGACAGGGAGCGTCGAGCAGTACTTC; CDR3aa: CASSSTTGSVEQYF
d_gene: TRBD1; j_gene: TRBJ2-2; abundance: once; v_gene: TRBV3-1/TRBV3-2; CDR3nt: TGTGCCAGCAGGACAGGGGACGCCGGGGAGCTGTTTTTT; CDR3aa: CASRTGDAGELFF
d_gene: TRBD1; j_gene: TRBJ1-5; abundance: .; v_gene: TRBV28; CDR3nt: TGTGCCAGCAGTTTGAGGGGGCGTCCACTAAACCTCGATAGCAATCAGCCCCAGCATTTT; CDR3aa: CASSLRGRPLNLDSNQPQHF
d_gene: .; j_gene: TRBJ1-3; abundance: .; v_gene: TRBV2; CDR3nt: TGTGCCAGCAGTGTTAGGCTAGTTTATTTATCTGGAAACACCATATATTTT; CDR3aa: CASSVRLVYLSGNTIYF
d_gene: .; j_gene: TRBJ1-2; abundance: .; v_gene: TRBV6-2/TRBV6-3; CDR3nt: TGTGCCAGCAGTGAGGACTCTAACTATGGCTACACCTTC; CDR3aa: CASSEDSNYGYTF
d_gene: TRBD1; j_gene: TRBJ2-3; abundance: .; v_gene: TRBV2; CDR3nt: TGTGCCACCGGGACAGGGGGCGTTAGATTAGCAGATACGCAGTATTTT; CDR3aa: CATGTGGVRLADTQYF
d_gene: .; j_gene: TRBJ1-5; abundance: .; v_gene: TRBV2; CDR3nt: TGTGCCAGCAGTGAAACTAGTGCCAATCAGCCCCAGCATTTT; CDR3aa: CASSETSANQPQHF
d_gene: TRBD1; j_gene: TRBJ1-4; abundance: .; v_gene: TRBV6-5; CDR3nt: TGTGCCAGCAGAGGACACGACAGGGGCGACGAAAAACTGTTTTTT; CDR3aa: CASRGHDRGDEKLFF
d_gene: .; j_gene: TRBJ1-6; abundance: .; v_gene: TRBV27; CDR3nt: TGTGCCAGCAGTTTAGGGCAGGGGATCTCGTATTCACCCCTCCACTTT; CDR3aa: CASSLGQGISYSPLHF
d_gene: .; j_gene: TRBJ2-5; abundance: .; v_gene: TRBV4-1; CDR3nt: TGCGCCAGCAGCCAACTTAGCGGTTTGGTCCAAGAGACCCAGTACTTC; CDR3aa: CASSQLSGLVQETQYF
d_gene: .; j_gene: TRBJ1-4; abundance: .; v_gene: TRBV5-4; CDR3nt: TGTGCCAGCAGCTTGGCCGGAGGAGAAAAACTGTTTTTT; CDR3aa: CASSLAGGEKLFF
d_gene: TRBD1; j_gene: TRBJ1-4; abundance: .; v_gene: TRBV6-5; CDR3nt: TGTGCCAGCAGTAAGACAGGGGGTCATGAAAAACTGTTTTTT; CDR3aa: CASSKTGGHEKLFF
d_gene: .; j_gene: TRBJ1-1; abundance: once; v_gene: TRBV14; CDR3nt: TGTGCCAGCAGCCAAGAAAGAGCTTCTGAAGCTTTCTTT; CDR3aa: CASSQERASEAFF
d_gene: .; j_gene: TRBJ1-3; abundance: few; v_gene: TRBV5-5; CDR3nt: TGTGCCAGCAGCTTGGAGAGACTCGGAAACACCATATATTTT; CDR3aa: CASSLERLGNTIYF
d_gene: .; j_gene: TRBJ1-5; abundance: once; v_gene: TRBV6-2/TRBV6-3; CDR3nt: TGTGCCAGCAGTTACTCGAGGTATGACCTCTCGAACCCCCAGCATTTT; CDR3aa: CASSYSRYDLSNPQHF
d_gene: .; j_gene: TRBJ1-3; abundance: .; v_gene: TRBV4-1; CDR3nt: TGCGCCAGCAGCCAAGTAGGTCGTGGGAGCTCTGGAAACACCATATATTTT; CDR3aa: CASSQVGRGSSGNTIYF
d_gene: TRBD1; j_gene: TRBJ1-2; abundance: .; v_gene: TRBV19; CDR3nt: TGTGCCAGTGCCCGAGACAGGGGATATGGCTACACCTTC; CDR3aa: CASARDRGYGYTF
d_gene: .; j_gene: TRBJ1-2; abundance: .; v_gene: TRBV9; CDR3nt: TGTGCCAGCTTTCACGAATTGGCGGGTGGCTACACCTTC; CDR3aa: CASFHELAGGYTF
d_gene: .; j_gene: TRBJ2-1; abundance: .; v_gene: TRBV15; CDR3nt: TGTGCCACCAGCAGAGAGGGCAGTAAAGCCTACAATGAGCAGTTCTTC; CDR3aa: CATSREGSKAYNEQFF
d_gene: .; j_gene: TRBJ1-5; abundance: .; v_gene: TRBV6-1; CDR3nt: TGTGCCAGCAGTGAAAGGGGAAGATATAGCAATCAGCCCCAGCATTTT; CDR3aa: CASSERGRYSNQPQHF